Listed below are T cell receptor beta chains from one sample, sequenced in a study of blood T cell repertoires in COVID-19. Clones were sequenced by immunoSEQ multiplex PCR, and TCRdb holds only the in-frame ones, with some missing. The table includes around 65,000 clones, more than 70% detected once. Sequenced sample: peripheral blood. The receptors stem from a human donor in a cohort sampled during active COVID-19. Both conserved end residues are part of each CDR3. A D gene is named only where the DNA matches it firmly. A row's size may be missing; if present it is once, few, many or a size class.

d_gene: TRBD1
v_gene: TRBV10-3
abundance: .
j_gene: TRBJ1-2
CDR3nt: TGTGCCATCAGCCCCGACAGGGTTGGGGGCTACACCTTC
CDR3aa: CAISPDRVGGYTF

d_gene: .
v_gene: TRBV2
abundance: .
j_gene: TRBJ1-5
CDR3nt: TGTGCCAGCAAAGAACAGGAAAATCAGCCCCAGCATTTT
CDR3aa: CASKEQENQPQHF

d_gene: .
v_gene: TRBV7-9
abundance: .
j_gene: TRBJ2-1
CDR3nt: TGTGCCAGCAGCTTAGGACCGACTAGGAATGAGCAGTTCTTC
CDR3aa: CASSLGPTRNEQFF

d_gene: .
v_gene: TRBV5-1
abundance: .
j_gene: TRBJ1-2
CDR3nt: TGCGCCAGCAGCTTGGCCGGCAGGCTGAGCTATGGCTACACCTTC
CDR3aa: CASSLAGRLSYGYTF

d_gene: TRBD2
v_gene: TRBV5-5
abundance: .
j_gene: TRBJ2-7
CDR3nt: TGTGCCAGCAGCTTGCGGGGGGGGTCCTACGAGCAGTACTTC
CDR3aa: CASSLRGGSYEQYF

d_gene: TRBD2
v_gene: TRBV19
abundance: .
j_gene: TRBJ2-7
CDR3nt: TGTGCCAGTAGTACCACTAGCGGCTACGAGCAGTACTTC
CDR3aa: CASSTTSGYEQYF

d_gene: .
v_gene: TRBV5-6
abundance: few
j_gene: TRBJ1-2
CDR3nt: TGTGCCAGCAGCTACGGGGGGCAGCTAGCTAACTATGGCTACACCTTC
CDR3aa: CASSYGGQLANYGYTF

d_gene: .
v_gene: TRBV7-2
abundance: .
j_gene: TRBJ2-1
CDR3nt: TGTGCCAGCAGCTTAGGGGCGGGGTCCTACAATGAGCAGTTCTTC
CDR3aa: CASSLGAGSYNEQFF

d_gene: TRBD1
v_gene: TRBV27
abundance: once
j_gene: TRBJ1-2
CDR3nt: TGTGCCAGCAGTTTATCTTTGACAGGGGGCTTTGGCTACACCTTC
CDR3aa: CASSLSLTGGFGYTF

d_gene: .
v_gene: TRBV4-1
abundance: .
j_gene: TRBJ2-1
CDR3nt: TGCGCCAGCAGCCAAGTAAGCAAGTACAATGAGCAGTTCTTC
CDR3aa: CASSQVSKYNEQFF

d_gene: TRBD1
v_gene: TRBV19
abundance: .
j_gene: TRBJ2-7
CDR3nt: TGTGCCAGTAGTAATCAGGGGGCCTACGAGCAGTACTTC
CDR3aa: CASSNQGAYEQYF

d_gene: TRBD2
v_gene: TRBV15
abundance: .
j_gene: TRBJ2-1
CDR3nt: TGTGCCACCAGCAGAGGCCTCTCCCCCGGAACTAGCGGGGGACTCAATGAGCAGTTCTTC
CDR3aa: CATSRGLSPGTSGGLNEQFF

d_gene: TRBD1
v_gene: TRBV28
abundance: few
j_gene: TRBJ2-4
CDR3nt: TGTGCCAGCGGGGGGGGACAGGGGAACATTCAGTACTTC
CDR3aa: CASGGGQGNIQYF

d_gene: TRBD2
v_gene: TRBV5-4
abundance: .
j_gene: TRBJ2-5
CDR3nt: TGTGCCAGCAGCCCGGAGCGGGGGGATGGTGAGACCCAGTACTTC
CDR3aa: CASSPERGDGETQYF

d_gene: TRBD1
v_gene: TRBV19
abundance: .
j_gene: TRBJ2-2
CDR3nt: TGTGCCAGTAGTCCCAGACAGGGGGTATGGACCGGGGAGCTGTTTTTT
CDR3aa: CASSPRQGVWTGELFF

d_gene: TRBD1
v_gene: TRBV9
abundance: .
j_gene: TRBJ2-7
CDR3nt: TGTGCCAGCAGCCCGCACAGGGGACAGGGCTACGAGCAGTACTTC
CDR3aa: CASSPHRGQGYEQYF

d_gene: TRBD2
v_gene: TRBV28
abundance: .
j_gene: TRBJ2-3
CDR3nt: TGTGCCAGCAGTTACCCCTTATTAGCGGGGGCTAGCACAGATACGCAGTATTTT
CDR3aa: CASSYPLLAGASTDTQYF

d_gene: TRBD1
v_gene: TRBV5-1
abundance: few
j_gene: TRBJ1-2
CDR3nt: TGCGCCAGCAGCTTGGTAACAGGGGCGGGTGGCTACACCTTC
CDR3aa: CASSLVTGAGGYTF

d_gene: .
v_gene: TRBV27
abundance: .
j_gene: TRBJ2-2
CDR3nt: TGTGCCAGCCACCGGGACACCAACACCGGGGAGCTGTTTTTT
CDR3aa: CASHRDTNTGELFF

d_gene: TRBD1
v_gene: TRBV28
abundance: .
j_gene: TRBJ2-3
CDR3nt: TGTGCCAGCAGCTATGGGACAGGCAACACAGATACGCAGTATTTT
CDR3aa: CASSYGTGNTDTQYF

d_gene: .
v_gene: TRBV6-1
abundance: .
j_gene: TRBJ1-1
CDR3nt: TGTGCCAGCAGTGAAGCGCGGGGGTACACTGAAGCTTTCTTT
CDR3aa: CASSEARGYTEAFF

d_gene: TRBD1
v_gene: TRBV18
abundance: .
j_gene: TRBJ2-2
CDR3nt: TGTGCCAGCTCACCACCAAAGGGGGCCGGGCTCACCGGGGAGCTGTTTTTT
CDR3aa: CASSPPKGAGLTGELFF

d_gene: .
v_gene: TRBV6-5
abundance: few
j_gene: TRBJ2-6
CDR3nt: TGTGCCAGCGGGGAGGCGGCTGGGGCCAACGTCCTGACTTTC
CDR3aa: CASGEAAGANVLTF

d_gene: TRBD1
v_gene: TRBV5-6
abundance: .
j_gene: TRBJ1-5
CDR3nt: TGTGCCAGCAGCTTGAGGACAGGGCGTAGCAATCAGCCCCAGCATTTT
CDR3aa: CASSLRTGRSNQPQHF

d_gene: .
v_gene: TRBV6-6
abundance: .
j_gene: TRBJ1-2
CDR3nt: TGTGCCAGCAGTTACGCGGCAGGGAACGGCTACACCTTC
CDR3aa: CASSYAAGNGYTF

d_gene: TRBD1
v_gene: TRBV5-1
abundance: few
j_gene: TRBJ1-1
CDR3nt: TGCGCCAGCAGCCTGACGACAGGGGTGGGGAACACTGAAGCTTTCTTT
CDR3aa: CASSLTTGVGNTEAFF

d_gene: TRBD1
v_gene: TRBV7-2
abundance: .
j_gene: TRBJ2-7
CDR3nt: TGTGCCAGCAGCTACAGGACAGGGGACTACGAGCAGTACTTC
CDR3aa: CASSYRTGDYEQYF

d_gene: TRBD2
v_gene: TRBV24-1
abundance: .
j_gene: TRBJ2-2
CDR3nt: TGTGCCACCAGTGATCGACTAGCGGGTCCGTCCGGGGAGCTGTTTTTT
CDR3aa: CATSDRLAGPSGELFF

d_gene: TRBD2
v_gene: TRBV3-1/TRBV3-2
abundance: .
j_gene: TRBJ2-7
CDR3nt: TGTGCCAGCAGCCGTCTAGCGGGGCCCCTCTACGAGCAGTACTTC
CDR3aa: CASSRLAGPLYEQYF

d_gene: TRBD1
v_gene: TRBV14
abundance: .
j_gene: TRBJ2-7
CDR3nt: TGTGCCAGCAGCCAAGATCCCCGGGACAGGGGGCAATACGAGCAGTACTTC
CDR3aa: CASSQDPRDRGQYEQYF

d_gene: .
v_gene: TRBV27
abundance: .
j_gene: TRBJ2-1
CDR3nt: TGTGCCAGCGGAAAACAGGGATATTTAGGGCAGTTCTTC
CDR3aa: CASGKQGYLGQFF

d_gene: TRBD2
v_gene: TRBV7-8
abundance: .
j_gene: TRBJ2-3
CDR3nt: TGTGCCAGCAGCATTGGGACTAGCGCACGTCCTAGCACAGATACGCAGTATTTT
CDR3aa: CASSIGTSARPSTDTQYF

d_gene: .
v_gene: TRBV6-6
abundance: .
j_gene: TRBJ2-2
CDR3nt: TGTGCCACACGGGGGAGCGGTTCGAACACCGGGGAGCTGTTTTTT
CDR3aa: CATRGSGSNTGELFF

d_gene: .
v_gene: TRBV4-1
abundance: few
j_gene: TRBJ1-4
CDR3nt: TGCGCCAGCAGCCAAGAAGTATCTGGGACAACTATAGATAGTCGTTCGAATGAAAAACTGTTTTTT
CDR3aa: CASSQEVSGTTIDSRSNEKLFF

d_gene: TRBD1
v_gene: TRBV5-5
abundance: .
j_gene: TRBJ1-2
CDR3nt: TGTGCCAGCAGCTTGGGACAGGGGGATGGCTACACCTTC
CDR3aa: CASSLGQGDGYTF

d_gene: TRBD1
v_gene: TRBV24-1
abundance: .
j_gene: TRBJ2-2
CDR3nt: TGTGCCACCAGTGATTCGCGGACAGGGGGCTGGAACACCGGGGAGCTGTTTTTT
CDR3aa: CATSDSRTGGWNTGELFF

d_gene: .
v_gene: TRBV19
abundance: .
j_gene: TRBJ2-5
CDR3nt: TGTGCCAGTAGGACCGACGGGGGGCCGGGGGAGACCCAGTACTTC
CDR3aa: CASRTDGGPGETQYF